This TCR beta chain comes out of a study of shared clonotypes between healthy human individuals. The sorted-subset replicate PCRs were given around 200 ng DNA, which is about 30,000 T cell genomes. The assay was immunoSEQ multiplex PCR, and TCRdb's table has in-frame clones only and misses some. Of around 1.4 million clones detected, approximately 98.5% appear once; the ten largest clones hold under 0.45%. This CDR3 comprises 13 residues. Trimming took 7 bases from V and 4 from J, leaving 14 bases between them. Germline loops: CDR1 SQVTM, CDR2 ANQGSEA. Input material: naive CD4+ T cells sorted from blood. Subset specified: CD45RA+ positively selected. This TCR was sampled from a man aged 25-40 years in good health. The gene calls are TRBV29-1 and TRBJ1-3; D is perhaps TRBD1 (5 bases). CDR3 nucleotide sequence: TGCAGCGCGTCCGGGACCGAAGGAAACACCATATATTTT. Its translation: CSASGTEGNTIYF.